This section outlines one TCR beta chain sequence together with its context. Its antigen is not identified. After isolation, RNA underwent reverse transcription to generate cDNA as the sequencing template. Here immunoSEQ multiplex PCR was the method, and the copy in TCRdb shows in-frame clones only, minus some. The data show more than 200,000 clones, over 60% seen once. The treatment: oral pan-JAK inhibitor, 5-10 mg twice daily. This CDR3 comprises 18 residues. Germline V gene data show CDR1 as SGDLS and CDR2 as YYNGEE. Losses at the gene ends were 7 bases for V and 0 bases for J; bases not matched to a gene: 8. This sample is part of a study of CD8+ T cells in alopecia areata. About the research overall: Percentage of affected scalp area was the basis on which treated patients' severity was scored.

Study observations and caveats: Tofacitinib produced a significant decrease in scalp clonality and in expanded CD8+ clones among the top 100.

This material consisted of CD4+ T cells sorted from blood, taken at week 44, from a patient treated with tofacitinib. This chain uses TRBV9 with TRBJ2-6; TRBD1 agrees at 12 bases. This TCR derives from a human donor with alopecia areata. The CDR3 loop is CASEPGQGARSGANVLTF. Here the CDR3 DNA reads TGTGCCAGCGAACCGGGACAGGGGGCCCGCTCTGGGGCCAACGTCCTGACTTTC. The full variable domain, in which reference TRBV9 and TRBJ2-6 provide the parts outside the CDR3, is DSGVTQTPKHLITATGQRVTLRCSPRSGDLSVYWYQQSLDQGLQFLIQYYNGEERAKGNILERFSAQQFPDLHSELNLSSLELGDSALYFCASEPGQGARSGANVLTFGAGSRLTVL.